These 32 T cell receptor beta chains originate from one sample sequenced in a study of chemoradiotherapy in HPV16-positive cancers. Only in-frame clones appear in the TCRdb table, and some are missing; sequencing was by immunoSEQ multiplex PCR. The sample gives about 12,000 clones, 70% to 85% of which show up once; roughly 5.5% is in the top ten. This material consisted of blood, taken from a patient who underwent chemoradiotherapy. The receptors were sampled from a human donor with HPV-associated anogenital cancer.

The CDR3 here is CASSWGVNTEAFF. CDR3 DNA: TGTGCCAGCAGCTGGGGCGTGAACACTGAAGCTTTCTTT. V is TRBV5-5 and J is TRBJ1-1; a possible D gene is TRBD1 (5 bases). The CDR3 contains 13 residues. Trimming shortened V by 3 bases and J by 0 bases, and 6 bases separated the two germline ends. Looked up from germline, CDR1 is SGHKS and CDR2 is YYEKEE (reference sequence).

This chain links TRBV2 with TRBJ2-2, with 7 bases lining up with TRBD2. The germline V gene encodes CDR1 SNHLY and CDR2 FYNNEI. The trim removed 9 bases at V and 2 bases at J, leaving 3 bases unmatched. The CDR3 is 13 amino acids. This CDR3 is CASAGVNTGELFF. The CDR3 coding sequence is TGTGCCAGTGCGGGGGTTAACACCGGGGAGCTGTTTTTT.

The gene calls are TRBV5-4 and TRBJ1-1, with D tentatively TRBD1 (6 bases). CDR1 and CDR2 from the germline V gene are SGHNT and YYREEE (reference sequence). This CDR3 is 14 amino acids long. Trimming pared 7 bases from V and 5 bases from J, leaving 18 bases between. The CDR3 loop reads CASGEGGLWTEAFF. The CDR3 coding sequence is TGTGCCAGCGGTGAAGGGGGGTTGTGGACTGAAGCTTTCTTT.

The CDR3 here is CSVEDPLSPGQGQTQETQYF. The CDR3 nucleotides read TGCAGCGTTGAAGACCCCTTGTCACCGGGGCAGGGGCAAACCCAAGAGACCCAGTACTTC. The chain recombines TRBV29-1 with TRBJ2-5, with D possibly matching TRBD1 (6 bases). Per germline, CDR1 SQVTM and CDR2 ANQGSEA. V lost 0 bases to trimming and J lost 1 base, with 27 bases between them. There are 20 residues in the CDR3.

This clone was seen a single time. The chain carries TRBV29-1 and TRBJ1-3; the D gene is possibly TRBD1 (5 bases). The CDR3 covers 15 residues. Germline assignment: CDR1 SQVTM and CDR2 ANQGSEA. Written as DNA, the CDR3 is TGCAGTGCCACAGGACGGGTAGACTCTGGAAACACCATATATTTT. Translated: CSATGRVDSGNTIYF.

This clone was seen a single time. The CDR3 region is CSAKRESGYTF. In nucleotides, the CDR3 is TGCAGTGCTAAACGCGAATCTGGCTACACCTTC. The chain couples TRBV20-1 to TRBJ1-2; D uncertain. Germline V lookup: CDR1 DFQATT, CDR2 SNEGSKA (reference sequence). The CDR3 runs to 11 residues. The germline V and J ends were trimmed by 4 bases and 7 bases, with 10 bases remaining between them.

The chain has TRBV30 and TRBJ2-5; D is undetermined. V was shortened by 4 bases and J by 4 bases, with 13 bases between the two germline ends. Looked up from germline, CDR1 is GTSNPN and CDR2 is SVGIG (reference sequence). CDR3 length equals 13 residues. Here the CDR3 DNA reads TGTGCCTGGACACGGATGATAGCAGAGACCCAGTACTTC. Amino acids: CAWTRMIAETQYF.

This clone occurred once. J is TRBJ1-5 and V is TRBV5-5; weak D call: TRBD1 (5 bases). V was shortened by 2 bases and J by 4 bases, with 16 bases between the two germline ends. Germline CDR1 is SGHKS and CDR2 is YYEKEE (reference sequence). The CDR3 contains 16 residues. The CDR3 nucleotides are TGTGCCAGCAGCTTTTTTCCAGGGACGGATAATCAGCCCCAGCATTTT. Translated, it gives CASSFFPGTDNQPQHF.

The V gene is TRBV6-6, the J gene TRBJ2-7, with D unresolved. The CDR3 contains 13 residues. Germline CDR1 and CDR2: MNHNY and SVGAGI (reference sequence). V was shortened by 1 base and J by 0 bases, with 4 bases between the two germline ends. DNA of the CDR3: TGTGCCAGCAGTTACTTGAGCTCCTACGAGCAGTACGTC. This gives the protein CASSYLSSYEQYV.

V is TRBV19 and J is TRBJ1-1; tentatively, D is TRBD1 (6 bases). V lost 6 bases to trimming and J lost 0 bases, with 17 bases between them. The CDR3 has 16 amino acids. Germline V gene sequence: CDR1 LNHDA, CDR2 SQIVND (reference sequence). CDR3 bases: TGTGCCAGTAGCTACAGGGTGAAAGGCATGAACACTGAAGCTTTCTTT. Translating gives CASSYRVKGMNTEAFF.

The CDR3 region is CAWSLGPSPYNEQFF. The CDR3 DNA reads as TGTGCCTGGAGTTTGGGTCCGTCCCCCTACAATGAGCAGTTCTTC. The chain links TRBV30 to TRBJ2-1; no firm D call. Between the trimmed V and J ends, which lost 2 bases and 2 bases, there was a span of 13 bases. Germline V gene data show CDR1 as GTSNPN and CDR2 as SVGIG (reference sequence). This CDR3 comprises 15 residues.

The genes are TRBV6-1 and TRBJ1-1; possible D gene TRBD1, 5 bases. This CDR3 comprises 13 residues. Germline V gene data show CDR1 as MNHNS and CDR2 as SASEGT. Trimming stripped 4 bases from V and 3 bases from J, with 9 bases between. The CDR3 bases are TGTGCCAGCAGTGCCAAACAGGACACTGAAGCTTTCTTT. This codes for CASSAKQDTEAFF.

This clone has just a few counts. The chain couples TRBV5-1 to TRBJ2-7; TRBD1 agrees at 9 bases. V lost 2 bases, J lost 5 bases, and 14 bases stayed unmatched. Germline CDR1 reads SGHRS; CDR2 reads YFSETQ. CDR3 length: 17 residues. DNA for the CDR3: TGCGCCAGCAGCTTACAAGTCTCCGGGACAGGGATCCACGAGCAGTACGTC. Translated: CASSLQVSGTGIHEQYV.

The J gene is TRBJ2-5, the V gene TRBV27; D possibly matches TRBD1 or TRBD2 (5 bases each). The CDR3 loop spans 15 amino acids. Deletions cut 5 bases from V and 4 bases from J, with 17 bases between. Germline V CDR1 and CDR2: MNHEY, SMNVEV (reference sequence). The CDR3 sequence is CASSPTHEGRETQYF. The DNA of the CDR3 is TGTGCCAGCAGTCCTACCCACGAGGGGAGAGAGACCCAGTACTTC.

The CDR3 nucleotides read TGTGCCAGCAGCTCCAGGACTAGCGGGGGGGCCCAAGAGACCCAGTACTTC. Translation gives CASSSRTSGGAQETQYF. The V gene is TRBV7-6, the J gene TRBJ2-5; 15 nucleotides agree with TRBD2. The germline gives CDR1 SGHVS, CDR2 FNYEAQ. Trimming cost V 4 bases and J 1 base; bases outside gene matches: 4. The CDR3 covers 17 residues. Using reference TRBV7-6 and TRBJ2-5 for the parts outside the CDR3, the full variable domain is GAGVSQSPRYKVTKRGQDVALRCDPISGHVSLYWYRQALGQGPEFLTYFNYEAQQDKSGLPNDRFSAERPEGSISTLTIQRTEQRDSAMYRCASSSRTSGGAQETQYFGPGTRLLVL.

The gene calls are TRBV5-8 and TRBJ1-1; TRBD1 might be the D (6 bases). Looked up from germline, CDR1 is SGHTS and CDR2 is YDEGEE. The CDR3 extends over 15 amino acids. V was cut by 1 base and J by 6 bases, with 16 bases left in between. The DNA for the CDR3 is TGTGCCAGCAGCTTGAGGGGGGGCAGTGACCCTGAAGCTTTCTTT. Its translation: CASSLRGGSDPEAFF.

The chain combines TRBV11-2 with TRBJ2-2; D gene uncertain. Trimming removed 6 bases at V and 1 base at J, with 6 bases between. Germline CDR1 reads SGHAT; CDR2 reads FQNNGV. This CDR3 is built from 13 residues. The CDR3: CASRRRNTGELFF. CDR3 sequence (DNA): TGTGCCAGCAGAAGGAGGAACACCGGGGAGCTGTTTTTT.

Details on this clone: Sequence at one end of the junction differs from germline and may be a read error. The chain combines TRBV2 with TRBJ1-4, with TRBD1 matching over 12 bases. The length of the CDR3 is 13 residues. Germline lookup yields CDR1 SNHLY and CDR2 FYNNEI. CDR3: CASRGQGAQGFWF. The CDR3 nucleotides are TGTGCCAGCAGGGGACAGGGGGCGCAGGGTTTCTGGTTT.

This clone turned up a few times. Here the CDR3 DNA reads TGTGCCAGCAGCTTAGTAGCGGGAGATTACGAGCAGTACGTC. Encoded protein: CASSLVAGDYEQYV. The rearrangement joins TRBV5-4 to TRBJ2-7, with 9 bases identical to TRBD2. From germline, CDR1 is SGHNT and CDR2 YYREEE (reference sequence). The V and J ends lost 2 bases and 4 bases, in that order; junction bases with no gene match: 4. The CDR3 is 14 residues long.

The gene calls are TRBV19 and TRBJ1-2; D gene ambiguous. The V end lost 6 bases, the J end lost 8 bases, and 13 bases lay between the germline ends. The V gene's germline CDR1 is LNHDA and CDR2 SQIVND (reference sequence). The CDR3 runs 12 residues. This CDR3 is CASSTRGIGYTF. The CDR3 DNA reads as TGTGCCAGTAGCACGAGAGGGATAGGCTACACCTTC.

With respect to this clone: The same CDR3 can be traced to other DNA sequences in this sample. The chain combines TRBV7-6 with TRBJ2-6; D is ambiguous. The germline V and J ends were trimmed by 2 bases and 4 bases, with 3 bases remaining between them. Germline V gene data show CDR1 as SGHVS and CDR2 as FNYEAQ. There are 13 residues in the CDR3. The CDR3 DNA reads as TGTGCCAGCAGCTTAATCGGGGCCAACGTCCTGACTTTC. Its translation: CASSLIGANVLTF.

The chain combines TRBV7-9 with TRBJ1-1, with D uncertain. The V gene's germline CDR1 is SEHNR and CDR2 FQNEAQ (reference sequence). The CDR3 length is 14 residues. Trimming cost V 4 bases and J 0 bases, with 9 bases left between them. The CDR3 reads CASSSRVMNTEAFF. As DNA, the CDR3 is TGTGCCAGCAGCTCGCGAGTCATGAACACTGAAGCTTTCTTT.

The chain uses TRBV5-4 and TRBJ1-2, with TRBD1 identical over 8 bases. From germline, CDR1 is SGHNT and CDR2 YYREEE (reference sequence). This CDR3 is built from 15 residues. J was trimmed by 7 bases and V by 4 bases; bases with no gene match: 12. The CDR3 region is CASSPGQVKSSGYTF. The CDR3 DNA sequence: TGTGCCAGCAGCCCGGGACAGGTAAAAAGCTCTGGCTACACCTTC.

The chain joins TRBV5-4 to TRBJ2-7, with TRBD2 matching 9 bases. Germline V gene lookup returns CDR1 SGHNT and CDR2 YYREEE (reference sequence). The V segment lost 4 bases and the J segment 2 bases; nucleotides outside the gene matches: 7. The CDR3 runs 15 residues. CDR3 in DNA: TGTGCCAGCAGCACGGGTCGCGGGGGGGCCTACGAGCAGTACTTC. Protein product: CASSTGRGGAYEQYF.

There are a few counts of this clone. One end of the junction does not line up with germline, which may come from a read error. This chain uses TRBV7-9 with TRBJ1-2, with D possibly being TRBD1 (5 bases). The CDR3 sequence is 15 residues long. Germline V CDR1 and CDR2: SEHNR, FQNEAQ (reference sequence). In DNA, the CDR3 is TGTGCCAGCACCTTAGGGACTGACTATAACTATGGCTACACCTTC. As protein: CASTLGTDYNYGYTF.

The CDR3 here is CASSGNRGTVSRGRGTEAFF. The CDR3 DNA is TGTGCCAGCAGTGGCAACCGAGGAACCGTCTCCCGAGGTAGGGGCACTGAAGCTTTCTTT. The V gene is TRBV6-1, the J gene TRBJ1-1; maybe TRBD1 (5 bases). In germline, CDR1 is MNHNS, CDR2 SASEGT. The CDR3 covers 20 residues. V lost 4 bases and J 4 bases, leaving 31 bases between the germline ends.

The V gene is TRBV27, the J gene TRBJ1-1, with no clear D. This CDR3 has 10 amino acids. CDR1 is MNHEY, CDR2 SMNVEV, per germline (reference sequence). The CDR3 bases are TGTACCTCGAGGGACACTGAAGCTTTCTTT. Protein product: CTSRDTEAFF.

The chain carries TRBV6-1 and TRBJ2-1, with D unresolved. This CDR3 has 13 residues. V lost 1 base and J lost 5, with 6 bases in between. Looked up from germline, CDR1 is MNHNS and CDR2 is SASEGT. The CDR3 bases are TGTGCCAGCAGTGAAGGACGGAACAATGAGCAGTTCTTC. This gives the protein CASSEGRNNEQFF.

In this sample, this clone turned up once. CDR3 protein: CASSFQGAGAEAFF. The CDR3 coding sequence is TGTGCCAGCAGCTTTCAGGGGGCGGGGGCTGAAGCTTTCTTT. The chain employs TRBV7-2 and TRBJ1-1, with 8 bases identical to TRBD1. J gave up 6 bases and V 3 bases, and 6 bases lay outside the gene matches. Germline V gene sequence: CDR1 SGHTA, CDR2 FQGNSA. This CDR3 contains 14 residues.

This clone was counted a single time. The gene calls are TRBV5-5 and TRBJ2-7; the D gene is possibly TRBD2 (5 bases). Looked up from germline, CDR1 is SGHKS and CDR2 is YYEKEE (reference sequence). The CDR3 runs to 11 residues. V lost 4 bases, J lost 5 bases, and 7 bases lay in between. DNA for the CDR3: TGTGCCAGCAGCGCGAGGGACGAGCAGTACTTC. This sequence encodes CASSARDEQYF.

V usage is TRBV11-3 and J usage is TRBJ1-6; D unresolved. CDR1 and CDR2 (germline): SGHNT, YENEEA. The ends were cut back, 0 bases at V and 7 bases at J, with 7 bases in the middle. CDR3 size: 14 residues. CDR3 DNA sequence: TGTGCCAGCAGCTTAGAAGGACCCAATTCACCCCTCCACTTT. It codes for CASSLEGPNSPLHF.

The J gene is TRBJ2-1, the V gene TRBV5-1; 7 nucleotides match TRBD1. CDR1 and CDR2 from the germline V gene are SGHRS and YFSETQ. V was pared by 4 bases and J by 5 bases, with 12 bases of the junction left unmatched. The CDR3 contains 16 residues. The CDR3 spells CASSVNTGVRNNEQFF. The CDR3 DNA follows: TGCGCCAGCAGCGTTAACACAGGGGTGAGAAACAATGAGCAGTTCTTC.